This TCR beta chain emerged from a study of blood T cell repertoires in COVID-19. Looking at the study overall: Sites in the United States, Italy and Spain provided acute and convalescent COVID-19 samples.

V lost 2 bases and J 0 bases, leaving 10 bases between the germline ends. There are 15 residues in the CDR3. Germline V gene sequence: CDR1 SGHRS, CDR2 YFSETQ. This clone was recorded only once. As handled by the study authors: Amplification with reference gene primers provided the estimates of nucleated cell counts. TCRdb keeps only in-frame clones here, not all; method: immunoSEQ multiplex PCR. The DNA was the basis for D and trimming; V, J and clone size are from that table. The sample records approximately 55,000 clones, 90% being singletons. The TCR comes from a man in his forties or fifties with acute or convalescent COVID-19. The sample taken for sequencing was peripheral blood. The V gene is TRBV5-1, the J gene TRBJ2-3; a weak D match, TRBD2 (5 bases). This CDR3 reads CASSFQRTSTDTQYF. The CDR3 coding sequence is TGCGCCAGCAGCTTCCAGCGGACTAGCACAGATACGCAGTATTTT.